The 2 T cell receptor beta chains below were found in one sample sequenced in a study of cytomegalovirus exposure and HLA in healthy donors. Produced via immunoSEQ multiplex PCR; TCRdb's table is partial and in-frame only. Of 150,000 to 200,000 clones listed, approximately 84% are singletons. The sequenced sample consisted of PBMCs. The receptors shown here come from a man aged 25-40 years in good health and CMV-seropositive.

The chain couples TRBV28 to TRBJ2-7; 9 bases match TRBD1. The V gene's germline CDR1 is MDHEN and CDR2 SYDVKM. The CDR3 covers 13 residues. Unmatched junction bases numbered 4, after V lost 6 bases and J lost 4 bases. CDR3 coding DNA: TGTGCCAGCAGCCAGGGGACAGGGTACGAGCAGTACTTC. Amino acids: CASSQGTGYEQYF.

The rearrangement joins TRBV30 to TRBJ1-2; D not resolved. This CDR3 has 13 amino acids. Trimming took off 0 bases at V and 6 bases at J, with 11 bases between the two ends. Germline V gives CDR1 GTSNPN, CDR2 SVGIG (reference sequence). The CDR3 sequence is CAWSVLQLNGYTF. In DNA form, the CDR3 reads TGTGCCTGGAGTGTATTACAGCTTAATGGCTACACCTTC.